This T cell receptor (beta chain) comes out of a study of cytomegalovirus exposure and HLA in healthy donors. The CDR3 loop spans 15 amino acids. CDR1 and CDR2 (germline): MNHEY, SVGAGI. The V gene lost 6 bases and the J gene lost 1 base, with 12 bases spanning the gap. The PCR ran on 60 Vbeta and 13 Jbeta primers. The repertoire was sequenced with immunoSEQ multiplex PCR; TCRdb's copy has only in-frame clones and lacks some. The repertoire holds about 130,000 clones, with roughly 78% as singletons. The TCR comes from a man aged 25-40 years in good health and CMV-seronegative. Material: PBMCs. This rearrangement joins TRBV6-5 to TRBJ2-2; a weak D match, TRBD2 (6 bases). Here the CDR3 reads CASSRLGLNTGELFF. The CDR3 coding sequence is TGTGCCAGCAGCCGGTTGGGACTGAACACCGGGGAGCTGTTTTTT.